This T cell receptor (beta chain) was sequenced during a study of T cell clonality in common variable immunodeficiency. This CDR3 is 16 amino acids long. V lost 0 bases, J lost 0 bases, and 12 bases lay in between. Germline CDR1 is SGHRS and CDR2 is YFSETQ. This clone was counted ten times or more. What it binds is not known. The read finishes 3 residues shy of the CDR3 end, and the germline J gene is used to complete it. General study findings and limits: Fewer TCRbeta clones were shared among CVID subjects than controls. Common variable immunodeficiency TCR beta sequences reportedly had fewer deletions and N-nucleotide insertions.

Sequencing was performed with immunoSEQ multiplex PCR; in TCRdb, only in-frame clones are kept and a portion is missing. The sample contains about 25,000 clones, none of them singletons. The CVID group had around 16 females and 25 to 35 males, mean age approximately 40. Most patients and controls had Caucasian heritage. This chain connects TRBV5-1 to TRBJ1-1; D gene unclear. This sequence originates from a human donor with common variable immunodeficiency. The sequenced sample consisted of peripheral blood mononuclear cells. The CDR3 reads CASSLGGGRLNTEAFF. CDR3 DNA (partial): TGCGCCAGCAGCTTGGGCGGCGGCAGATTGAACACTGAA.